Shown below are 30 T cell receptor beta chains from a single sample sequenced in a study of siplizumab effects on memory and regulatory T cells. The protocol was immunoSEQ multiplex PCR, while the TCRdb copy is restricted to in-frame clones and leaves out a portion. The sample includes over 90,000 clones, about 94% of them seen just once. Source material: CD4+ T cells sorted from blood. The source is a human donor in good health.

This clone occurred a few times. The chain recombines TRBV9 with TRBJ2-7; no clear D gene. In germline, CDR1 is SGDLS, CDR2 YYNGEE. Trimming took 3 bases from V and 5 from J, leaving 15 bases between them. CDR3 length: 14 residues. For the CDR3, the DNA is TGTGCCAGCAGCGCCGACGGGCCCTCGGACGAGCAGTACTTC. Its translation: CASSADGPSDEQYF.

The chain couples TRBV5-1 to TRBJ1-2; D is undetermined. The germline V gene encodes CDR1 SGHRS and CDR2 YFSETQ. V was trimmed by 2 bases and J by 2 bases, leaving 10 bases between them. This CDR3 has 14 residues. The CDR3 coding sequence is TGCGCCAGCAGCTTCGGTCAGGCCAACTATGGCTACACCTTC. Residues: CASSFGQANYGYTF.

The chain recombines TRBV6-1 with TRBJ1-3; 10 bases are shared with TRBD1. Looked up from germline, CDR1 is MNHNS and CDR2 is SASEGT. This CDR3 has 16 residues. The junction had 6 bases not matched to a gene; V was cut back by 0 bases and J by 7 bases. The DNA for the CDR3 is TGTGCCAGCAGTGAAGCGATTGGACAGGGGGTTAACACCATATATTTT. It is translated as CASSEAIGQGVNTIYF.

This chain connects TRBV6-4 to TRBJ2-1, with a tentative D call TRBD2 (6 bases). Between the trimmed V and J ends, which lost 3 bases and 3 bases, there was a span of 9 bases. The CDR3 loop spans 14 amino acids. CDR1 and CDR2 from the germline V gene are MRHNA and SNTAGT. CDR3 nucleotides: TGTGCCAGCAGTGAATCGGGACTCTACAATGAGCAGTTCTTC. It encodes CASSESGLYNEQFF.

The J gene is TRBJ2-6, the V gene TRBV6-5; tentatively, D is TRBD1 or TRBD2 (6 bases each). Between the trimmed V and J ends, which lost 6 bases and 2 bases, there was a span of 11 bases. CDR1 MNHEY and CDR2 SVGAGI come from the germline V gene. The CDR3 is 15 residues long. The CDR3 loop is CASSRRGAGANVLTF. In DNA form, the CDR3 reads TGTGCCAGCAGCAGAAGGGGGGCTGGGGCCAACGTCCTGACTTTC.

V usage is TRBV19 and J usage is TRBJ2-7, with 9 bases fitting TRBD2. The CDR3 is 16 amino acids. The J segment lost 2 bases and the V segment lost 9 bases, leaving 14 bases of the junction unmatched. In germline, CDR1 is LNHDA, CDR2 SQIVND (reference sequence). CDR3 region: CASSSVSGRKTYEQYF. The CDR3 bases are TGTGCCAGCAGTTCCGTGAGCGGGAGGAAGACCTACGAGCAGTACTTC.

The rearrangement joins TRBV7-9 to TRBJ2-7; no firm D call. Germline V gene sequence: CDR1 SEHNR, CDR2 FQNEAQ (reference sequence). The CDR3 runs to 11 residues. The germline V and J ends were trimmed by 0 bases and 7 bases, with 4 bases remaining between them. The CDR3 DNA reads as TGTGCCAGCAGCTTAGCGCTTGAGCAGTACTTC. This sequence encodes CASSLALEQYF.

The chain is built from TRBV19 and TRBJ2-2; tentatively, D is TRBD2 (5 bases). The CDR3 is 14 amino acids. Germline CDR1 LNHDA, CDR2 SQIVND (reference sequence). V lost 5 bases, J lost 5 bases, and 12 bases lay in between. CDR3 sequence (DNA): TGTGCCAGTAGTTTTCTAGCTTCGACCGGGGAGCTGTTTTTT. It codes for CASSFLASTGELFF. The full variable domain, with the rest looked up from reference TRBV19 and TRBJ2-2, is DGGITQSPKYLFRKEGQNVTLSCEQNLNHDAMYWYRQDPGQGLRLIYYSQIVNDFQKGDIAEGYSVSREKKESFPLTVTSAQKNPTAFYLCASSFLASTGELFFGEGSRLTVL.

V gene TRBV10-2 combines with J gene TRBJ2-3; D remains unclear. The V and J ends lost 4 bases and 0 bases respectively, with 5 bases between them. The CDR3 is made up of 13 amino acids. CDR1 WSHSY and CDR2 SAAADI come from the germline V gene. Here the CDR3 reads CASSAVSTDTQYF. DNA for the CDR3: TGCGCCAGCAGTGCCGTCAGCACAGATACGCAGTATTTT.

The chain employs TRBV19 and TRBJ2-1; 8 bases align to TRBD2. CDR3 length equals 13 residues. V lost 7 bases to trimming and J lost 5 bases; unmatched junction nucleotides: 4. The germline gives CDR1 LNHDA, CDR2 SQIVND (reference sequence). In nucleotides, the CDR3 is TGTGCCAGTAAAAAGCGGGAGAACAATGAGCAGTTCTTC. It specifies CASKKRENNEQFF.

V gene TRBV5-5 combines with J gene TRBJ1-4, with 7 bases lining up with TRBD1. J gave up 7 bases and V 4 bases, and 10 bases lay outside the gene matches. The germline gives CDR1 SGHKS, CDR2 YYEKEE (reference sequence). This CDR3 comprises 15 residues. CDR3 sequence: CASSVTGVGGEKLFF. Here the CDR3 DNA reads TGTGCCAGCAGCGTAACAGGGGTGGGAGGTGAAAAACTGTTTTTT.

This chain links TRBV4-2 with TRBJ2-3, with TRBD2 matching over 9 bases. Per the germline V gene, CDR1 is LGHNA and CDR2 is YNFKEQ. This CDR3 is 17 amino acids long. Trimming removed 0 bases from V and 5 bases from J; junction bases left unmatched: 9. CDR3 protein: CASSQDRASGMRDTQYF. The CDR3 coding sequence is TGTGCCAGCAGCCAAGATCGGGCTAGCGGGATGAGAGATACGCAGTATTTT.

The CDR3 sequence is CASSHTGTGDYEQYF. CDR3 nucleotide sequence: TGTGCCAGCAGCCATACAGGGACAGGAGACTACGAGCAGTACTTC. This rearrangement joins TRBV28 to TRBJ2-7, with 8 bases identical to TRBD1. Germline assignment: CDR1 MDHEN and CDR2 SYDVKM. This CDR3 is built from 15 residues. V shed 6 bases, J shed 3 bases, and the junction held 10 bases outside the gene matches.

This clone was detected only a few times. V usage is TRBV6-6 and J usage is TRBJ2-7; D gene unclear. The CDR3 consists of 13 residues. Germline CDR1 reads MNHNY; CDR2 reads SVGAGI (reference sequence). Trimming cost V 2 bases and J 3 bases, with 8 bases left between them. The CDR3 DNA reads TGTGCCAGCAGTTACACCGAGTACTACGAGCAGTACTTC. Translating gives CASSYTEYYEQYF.

This clone has more than one count but fewer than ten. The CDR3 sequence is CASSLSGIAEAFF. The CDR3 DNA follows: TGTGCCAGCAGTTTGTCAGGAATAGCTGAAGCTTTCTTT. The genes are TRBV28 and TRBJ1-1; D unresolved. This CDR3 has 13 amino acids. Germline loops: CDR1 MDHEN, CDR2 SYDVKM. Deletions cut 3 bases from V and 6 bases from J, with 11 bases between.

This clone was found once. CDR3 DNA: TGTGCCAGCAGGACAGCCACGGCATATGGCTACACCTTC. Its protein is CASRTATAYGYTF. The chain combines TRBV28 with TRBJ1-2, with a possible D match to TRBD1 (5 bases). This CDR3 has 13 amino acids. V dropped 6 bases and J dropped 5 bases, with 13 bases sitting between them. Germline lookup yields CDR1 MDHEN and CDR2 SYDVKM.

The rearrangement uses TRBV7-9 and TRBJ1-3, with D unclear. Trimming cost V 1 base and J 0 bases, with 7 bases left between them. The CDR3 has 15 residues. CDR1 is SEHNR and CDR2 is FQNEAQ in the germline V gene (reference sequence). The CDR3 DNA is TGTGCCAGCAGCTTAGGACCGAGCTCTGGAAACACCATATATTTT. This gives the protein CASSLGPSSGNTIYF. Based on the CDR3 plus reference TRBV7-9 and TRBJ1-3, the full variable domain is DTGVSQNPRHKITKRGQNVTFRCDPISEHNRLYWYRQTLGQGPEFLTYFQNEAQLEKSRLLSDRFSAERPKGSFSTLEIQRTEQGDSAMYLCASSLGPSSGNTIYFGEGSWLTVV.

CDR3 DNA: TGCAGCGTTGAAAATTGGTACGGATGGGGCCAGTACTTC. Amino acids: CSVENWYGWGQYF. The chain links TRBV29-1 to TRBJ2-5, with D unresolved. Trimming pared 2 bases from V and 10 bases from J, leaving 17 bases between. The CDR3 runs to 13 residues. Germline V gene sequence: CDR1 SQVTM, CDR2 ANQGSEA.

The chain links TRBV7-2 to TRBJ1-1; TRBD1 matches at 8 bases. With V trimmed by 4 bases and J by 11 bases, 12 bases remained unmatched. The CDR3 spans 14 residues. Per germline, CDR1 SGHTA and CDR2 FQGNSA. The CDR3 reads CASSSYLGQGGAFF. CDR3 DNA: TGTGCCAGCAGCTCCTACCTTGGACAGGGTGGGGCTTTCTTT.

The sample holds one count of this clone. The V call is TRBV30, the J call TRBJ2-5; a possible D gene is TRBD1 (5 bases). The CDR3 is 13 amino acids. The V end lost 2 bases, the J end lost 4 bases, and 11 bases lay between the germline ends. From germline, CDR1 is GTSNPN and CDR2 SVGIG (reference sequence). DNA for the CDR3: TGTGCCTGGAGTAGACAGCTTGGAGAGACCCAGTACTTC. Translated, it gives CAWSRQLGETQYF.

V is TRBV4-1 and J is TRBJ2-7; D gene ambiguous. The V and J ends lost 0 bases and 2 bases respectively, with 8 bases between them. Germline values: CDR1 MGHRA, CDR2 YSYEKL. The CDR3 runs 14 residues. CDR3: CASSQDRGPYEQYF. For the CDR3, the DNA is TGCGCCAGCAGCCAAGATCGAGGCCCCTACGAGCAGTACTTC.

This clone has only a few counts. The chain is built from TRBV11-2 and TRBJ1-1, with TRBD1 as a possible D gene (6 bases). V lost 5 bases and J lost 8, with 12 bases in between. There are 12 residues in the CDR3. Germline CDR1 reads SGHAT; CDR2 reads FQNNGV. The CDR3 region has the DNA TGTGCCAGCAGCCTCCAGGGGAGGGAAGCTTTCTTT. It yields the protein CASSLQGREAFF.

V is TRBV28 and J is TRBJ2-2; D unclear. The CDR3 contains 12 residues. The germline V gene encodes CDR1 MDHEN and CDR2 SYDVKM. V dropped 1 base and J dropped 5 bases, with 2 bases sitting between them. The CDR3 here is CASSLYTGELFF. CDR3 sequence (DNA): TGTGCCAGCAGTTTATATACCGGGGAGCTGTTTTTT.

DNA for the CDR3: TGTGCCAGCAGCCGAACCGGGACTAGGCTTTCCAATGAGCAGTTCTTC. It codes for CASSRTGTRLSNEQFF. V is TRBV7-3 and J is TRBJ2-1; TRBD2 matches at 8 bases. The CDR3 has 16 residues. From germline, CDR1 is SGHTA and CDR2 FQGTGA. The V gene end was trimmed by 5 bases and the J gene end by 6 bases; junction bases not matched to a gene: 12.

The rearrangement links TRBV7-9 to TRBJ1-1; D gene unclear. V lost 0 bases and J 2 bases, leaving 16 bases between the germline ends. Germline lookup yields CDR1 SEHNR and CDR2 FQNEAQ (reference sequence). There are 17 residues in the CDR3. The DNA of the CDR3 is TGTGCCAGCAGCTTAGCGGCGGGAATAGAAAGAAACACTGAAGCTTTCTTT. Its translation is CASSLAAGIERNTEAFF.

This chain joins TRBV7-9 and TRBJ2-1; D uncertain. This CDR3 comprises 13 residues. CDR1 is SEHNR, CDR2 FQNEAQ, per germline (reference sequence). Trimming took 5 bases from V and 2 from J, leaving 7 bases between them. Here the CDR3 reads CASSPDTYNEQFF. The CDR3 DNA sequence: TGTGCCAGCAGCCCAGATACCTACAATGAGCAGTTCTTC.

The chain joins TRBV11-2 to TRBJ2-6; TRBD1 aligns across 8 bases. Per germline, CDR1 SGHAT and CDR2 FQNNGV. The junction had 16 bases not matched to a gene; V was cut back by 5 bases and J by 4 bases. The CDR3 totals 19 residues. Here the CDR3 DNA reads TGTGCCAGCAGCCCGGGGTGGACAGGGAGTGGGTCCGGGGCCAACGTCCTGACTTTC. Translating gives CASSPGWTGSGSGANVLTF.

The chain links TRBV14 to TRBJ1-2, with 9 bases lining up with TRBD1. Losses at the gene ends were 7 bases for V and 8 bases for J; bases not matched to a gene: 14. CDR3 size: 15 residues. Germline V gene lookup returns CDR1 SGHDN and CDR2 FVKESK. The CDR3 loop reads CASTPLGQGVRGYTF. The CDR3 region has the DNA TGTGCCAGCACACCTTTGGGACAGGGAGTTAGAGGCTACACCTTC. Together with reference TRBV14 and TRBJ1-2, the CDR3 gives the full variable domain: EAGVTQFPSHSVIEKGQTVTLRCDPISGHDNLYWYRRVMGKEIKFLLHFVKESKQDESGMPNNRFLAERTGGTYSTLKVQPAELEDSGVYFCASTPLGQGVRGYTFGSGTRLTVV.

J is TRBJ2-1 and V is TRBV27; 9 nucleotides align to TRBD1. The CDR3 length is 17 residues. V was pared by 3 bases and J by 7 bases, with 13 bases of the junction left unmatched. Germline-derived CDR1 and CDR2 are MNHEY and SMNVEV (reference sequence). In DNA form, the CDR3 reads TGTGCCAGCAGTTTTCGTTTTGGGACAGGGAGTTGGAATGAGCAGTTCTTC. Translated, it gives CASSFRFGTGSWNEQFF.

The rearrangement joins TRBV7-2 to TRBJ2-3, with TRBD1 as a possible D gene (5 bases). V was clipped by 11 bases and J by 2 bases, with 11 bases between them. Germline V lookup: CDR1 SGHTA, CDR2 FQGNSA. The CDR3 is 12 amino acids. The CDR3 bases are TGTGCCGGCCGACAGCTCACAGATACGCAGTATTTT. It specifies CAGRQLTDTQYF.